This T cell receptor (beta chain) is from a study of identical twins. Only a few counts were recorded for this clonotype. Antigen unknown. General study findings and limits: Part of the zero-insertion signal could reflect confounding by invariant MAIT and iNKT cells.

TCRdb called the 5' RACE reads again in MiXCR, with one record for every CDR3 protein. The data contain roughly 490,000 distinct CDR3 sequences, roughly 13% of them singletons. The sample was also linked to a second study, of yellow fever vaccine responses in identical twins.

Sequencing input: CD4+ T cells sorted from blood. This sequence originates from a woman aged 18-29 years in good health.

CDR3 nucleotides: TGTGCCAGCAGTGAATTCAGGGGTGCTGAAGCTTTCTTT. The encoded protein is CASSEFRGAEAFF. The rearrangement uses TRBV25-1 and TRBJ1-1; TRBD1 is a possible D gene (6 bases). Germline V gene data show CDR1 as MGHDK and CDR2 as SYGVNS. The germline V and J ends were trimmed by 1 base and 6 bases, with 9 bases remaining between them. The CDR3 is 13 amino acids.